This entry lists 15 T cell receptor beta chains sequenced from one sample in a study of blood T cell repertoires in COVID-19 (dated by TCRdb to 2018 to 2020). The library came from the immunoSEQ multiplex PCR assay. TCRdb retrieved this table from immuneACCESS and kept in-frame rearrangements only. Not all clones are present; in checked studies, unresolved V genes account for under half, and no reason is known for the remainder. The sample includes roughly 170,000 clones, with 81% observed a single time. About 5% of the sample is in the top ten clones. Sequenced input: PBMCs or T cells enriched from blood (not recorded which). The receptors here all came from a woman between 40 and 55 years old with acute COVID-19.

The sample holds one count of this clone. The gene calls are TRBV10-2 and TRBJ2-1, with 7 bases identical to TRBD2. Germline CDR1 is WSHSY and CDR2 is SAAADI. Trimming cost V 5 bases and J 10 bases; bases outside gene matches: 20. The CDR3 totals 17 residues. This CDR3 is CASSHPTESGTAGEQFF. The CDR3 nucleotides read TGCGCCAGCAGTCACCCCACAGAGAGCGGGACCGCGGGCGAGCAGTTCTTC.

The V call is TRBV19, the J call TRBJ1-1; the D is unclear. This CDR3 is built from 15 residues. Germline V gene data show CDR1 as LNHDA and CDR2 as SQIVND (reference sequence). The V end lost 3 bases, the J end lost 3 bases, and 14 bases lay between the germline ends. CDR3 amino acids: CASSMRGLRDTEAFF. CDR3 nucleotides: TGTGCCAGTAGTATGAGAGGTTTGAGGGACACTGAAGCTTTCTTT.

The chain couples TRBV4-2 to TRBJ2-3, with 7 nucleotides matching TRBD1. Unmatched junction bases numbered 4, after V lost 4 bases and J lost 6 bases. This CDR3 spans 13 amino acids. CDR1 and CDR2 (germline): LGHNA, YNFKEQ. The CDR3 DNA sequence: TGTGCCAGCAGCCGACCGACAGGGGATACGCAGTATTTT. It encodes CASSRPTGDTQYF.

V usage is TRBV5-6 and J usage is TRBJ2-4; 11 nucleotides agree with TRBD2. This CDR3 comprises 18 residues. CDR1 SGHDT and CDR2 YYEEEE come from the germline V gene. With V trimmed by 3 bases and J by 0 bases, 8 bases remained unmatched. The CDR3 bases are TGTGCCAGCAGCTCGACGGGACTAGCGGTAATAGCCAAAAACATTCAGTACTTC. It yields the protein CASSSTGLAVIAKNIQYF.

The chain combines TRBV6-5 with TRBJ1-6; 10 nucleotides match TRBD1. The CDR3 loop spans 16 amino acids. With 4 bases clipped from V and 3 bases from J, the junction kept 3 bases outside the gene matches. Looked up from germline, CDR1 is MNHEY and CDR2 is SVGAGI. The CDR3 nucleotides are TGTGCCAGCAGTTCAGGGGACAGGGGCTATAATTCACCCCTCCACTTT. Translation gives CASSSGDRGYNSPLHF.

This rearrangement joins TRBV3-1 (or the pseudogene TRBV3-2) to TRBJ1-1, with 8 bases matching TRBD1. Unmatched junction bases numbered 7, after V lost 5 bases and J lost 11 bases. CDR1 and CDR2 from the germline V gene are LGHDT and YNNKEL (reference sequence). The CDR3 is 12 amino acids. The CDR3 nucleotides are TGTGCCAGCAGCGTGACAGGGGTTAGGGCTTTCTTT. It translates to CASSVTGVRAFF.

This sequence joins TRBV6-1 and TRBJ2-7; tentative D call: TRBD2 (7 bases). Per the germline V gene, CDR1 is MNHNS and CDR2 is SASEGT. V was pared by 2 bases and J by 0 bases, with 14 bases between. This CDR3 region has 16 residues. The DNA for the CDR3 is TGTGCCAGCAGTGAAATCGGGGGGCGCGTCTCCTACGAGCAGTACTTC. It is translated as CASSEIGGRVSYEQYF.

The chain is built from TRBV7-9 and TRBJ1-2; 7 nucleotides agree with TRBD1. The CDR3 has 16 residues. CDR1 and CDR2 (germline): SEHNR, FQNEAQ (reference sequence). The J segment lost 5 bases and the V segment lost 4 bases, leaving 13 bases of the junction unmatched. CDR3 protein: CASSSELTGITYGYTF. DNA for the CDR3: TGTGCCAGCAGCTCCGAATTGACAGGGATCACTTATGGCTACACCTTC.

This clone was detected a few times. V is TRBV3-1 (or the pseudogene TRBV3-2) and J is TRBJ1-1, with 7 bases that match TRBD1. There are 14 residues in the CDR3. Germline lookup yields CDR1 LGHDT and CDR2 YNNKEL (reference sequence). Unmatched junction bases numbered 3, after V lost 4 bases and J lost 1 base. Here the CDR3 DNA reads TGTGCCAGCAGCCGAGGGGGCGGGAACACTGAAGCTTTCTTT. Residues: CASSRGGGNTEAFF.

The gene calls are TRBV20-1 and TRBJ2-1; the D is unclear. V dropped 3 bases and J dropped 6 bases, with 9 bases sitting between them. The CDR3 covers 12 residues. CDR1 and CDR2 from the germline V gene are DFQATT and SNEGSKA (reference sequence). The CDR3: CSASLYGNEQFF. Written as DNA, the CDR3 is TGCAGTGCTAGTCTTTACGGCAATGAGCAGTTCTTC.

Remarks on this clone: The sample holds other DNA sequences that translate to the same CDR3. This chain links TRBV5-1 with TRBJ2-1, with 11 positions matching TRBD2. Trimming cost V 3 bases and J 5 bases; bases outside gene matches: 4. In germline, CDR1 is SGHRS, CDR2 YFSETQ. The CDR3 length is 15 residues. CDR3 amino acids: CASSSTSGRDNEQFF. The DNA of the CDR3 is TGCGCCAGCAGCTCTACTAGCGGGAGAGACAATGAGCAGTTCTTC.

The chain combines TRBV6-5 with TRBJ2-1, with 11 bases lining up with TRBD2. This CDR3 has 15 residues. The J segment lost 0 bases and the V segment lost 8 bases, leaving 3 bases of the junction unmatched. The germline V gene encodes CDR1 MNHEY and CDR2 SVGAGI. CDR3 DNA sequence: TGTGCCAGCTCAACTAGCGGGGGCTCCTACAATGAGCAGTTCTTC. It translates to CASSTSGGSYNEQFF.

The chain recombines TRBV20-1 with TRBJ2-7; 14 bases are shared with TRBD2. The CDR3 runs to 15 residues. Germline assignment: CDR1 DFQATT and CDR2 SNEGSKA (reference sequence). V gave up 3 bases and J gave up 4 bases; unmatched junction bases: 5. CDR3 coding DNA: TGCAGTGCTAGTCCCGGGACTAGCGGGAGATACGAGCAGTACTTC. Protein product: CSASPGTSGRYEQYF.

J is TRBJ2-1 and V is TRBV7-9; D is perhaps TRBD1 (5 bases). Trimming pared 3 bases from V and 2 bases from J, leaving 8 bases between. The CDR3 has 14 amino acids. Germline CDR1 and CDR2: SEHNR and FQNEAQ (reference sequence). The CDR3 sequence is CASSFGATYNEQFF. For the CDR3, the DNA is TGTGCCAGCAGCTTTGGGGCTACCTACAATGAGCAGTTCTTC. Combining the CDR3 with reference TRBV7-9 and TRBJ2-1 gives the whole variable domain DTGVSQNPRHKITKRGQNVTFRCDPISEHNRLYWYRQTLGQGPEFLTYFQNEAQLEKSRLLSDRFSAERPKGSFSTLEIQRTEQGDSAMYLCASSFGATYNEQFFGPGTRLTVL.

This clone has just a few counts. The gene calls are TRBV24-1 and TRBJ2-7, with no clear D. With 8 bases removed from V and 0 bases from J, the gap between germline ends came to 16 bases. The CDR3 spans 15 residues. Germline CDR1 reads KGHDR; CDR2 reads SFDVKD. The CDR3 region has the DNA TGTGCCACCACCCCGTGCAGATTTCTCTCCTACGAGCAGTACGTC. Translation: CATTPCRFLSYEQYV.